Each of the 22 T cell receptor beta chains below was sequenced from the same sample in a study of CD8 T cells in Susac syndrome. Random hexamers served to reverse transcribe roughly 0.45 to 1 ug RNA. One entry per CDR3 protein, called by TCRdb with MiXCR from the immunoSEQ multiplex PCR reads. The repertoire includes around 140,000 distinct CDR3 sequences, just under 95% of them detected once, and 0.14% sits in the top ten. Sample: CD4+ T cells from PBMCs. These receptors all stem from a human donor with Susac syndrome.

The chain has TRBV7-8 and TRBJ2-1; 9 bases line up with TRBD2. The ends lost 0 bases at V and 8 bases at J; junction bases unmatched: 14. This CDR3 spans 18 amino acids. Looked up from germline, CDR1 is SGHVS and CDR2 is FQNEAQ. CDR3 in amino acids: CASSLAFLLAGSRHEQFF. CDR3 in DNA: TGTGCCAGCAGCTTAGCTTTCCTCCTAGCGGGGTCTAGGCATGAGCAGTTCTTC. The full variable domain, completed using reference TRBV7-8 and TRBJ2-1, is GAGVSQSPRYKVAKRGQDVALRCDPISGHVSLFWYQQALGQGPEFLTYFQNEAQLDKSGLPSDRFFAERPEGSVSTLKIQRTQQEDSAVYLCASSLAFLLAGSRHEQFFGPGTRLTVL.

The rearrangement joins TRBV25-1 to TRBJ2-1; TRBD2 agrees at 11 bases. Germline V gene sequence: CDR1 MGHDK, CDR2 SYGVNS. The CDR3 is 16 amino acids. V dropped 7 bases and J dropped 4; count of bases not matched to a gene: 9. CDR3 DNA sequence: TGTGCCAGCACTCGAGGAGGGACTAGCGGATACAATGAGCAGTTCTTC. Translated: CASTRGGTSGYNEQFF.

The V and J genes are TRBV6-5 and TRBJ1-2; D gene uncertain. Germline values: CDR1 MNHEY, CDR2 SVGAGI. The CDR3 runs to 14 residues. The V end lost 4 bases, the J end lost 4 bases, and 13 bases lay between the germline ends. DNA for the CDR3: TGTGCCAGCAGTTCAGGACTCCTTGGCTATGGCTACACCTTC. Encoded protein: CASSSGLLGYGYTF.

The CDR3 protein is CSARDPASGQETQYF. As DNA, the CDR3 is TGCAGTGCTAGAGACCCCGCTAGCGGACAAGAGACCCAGTACTTC. V and J are TRBV20-1 and TRBJ2-5; 7 bases match TRBD2. In germline, CDR1 is DFQATT, CDR2 SNEGSKA (reference sequence). Trimming removed 0 bases from V and 2 bases from J; junction bases left unmatched: 6. The CDR3 consists of 15 residues.

The chain combines TRBV7-2 with TRBJ1-2; perhaps TRBD1 as D (5 bases). Trimming pared 5 bases from V and 5 bases from J, leaving 18 bases between. Per the germline V gene, CDR1 is SGHTA and CDR2 is FQGNSA. This CDR3 is 15 amino acids long. The CDR3 DNA reads TGTGCCAGCAGCCGCAGGGACCGGATGCTTTATGGCTACACCTTC. Its protein is CASSRRDRMLYGYTF.

The chain has TRBV5-1 and TRBJ2-2; D is unclear. CDR3 length: 13 residues. Germline V gene data show CDR1 as SGHRS and CDR2 as YFSETQ. Trimming removed 2 bases at V and 9 bases at J, with 11 bases between. The CDR3 DNA reads as TGCGCCAGCAGCTTCGGCCTTCCGCGGGAGCTGTTTTTT. It encodes CASSFGLPRELFF. Full variable domain (missing parts from reference TRBV5-1 and TRBJ2-2): KAGVTQTPRYLIKTRGQQVTLSCSPISGHRSVSWYQQTPGQGLQFLFEYFSETQRNKGNFPGRFSGRQFSNSRSEMNVSTLELGDSALYLCASSFGLPRELFFGEGSRLTVL.

This chain connects TRBV2 to TRBJ2-5; D is tentatively TRBD1 or TRBD2 (5 bases each). V was cut by 4 bases and J by 4 bases, with 25 bases left in between. The germline V gene has CDR1 SNHLY and CDR2 FYNNEI. The CDR3 spans 18 residues. For the CDR3, the DNA is TGTGCCAGCAGTGTCCGGTTCCCTGGGACCCGTATCGGAGAGACCCAGTACTTC. It specifies CASSVRFPGTRIGETQYF.

This clonotype was counted a single time. The chain employs TRBV20-1 and TRBJ2-5; no reliable D call. Trimming took off 6 bases at V and 6 bases at J, with 17 bases between the two ends. The germline CDR1 and CDR2 sequences are DFQATT and SNEGSKA (reference sequence). This CDR3 is 13 amino acids long. The CDR3 DNA is TGCAGTGCCATCGGGCCGCCGTTAAAGACCCAGTACTTC. Its protein is CSAIGPPLKTQYF.

V is TRBV12-3 or TRBV12-4 and J is TRBJ2-5; 10 positions match TRBD2. The V segment lost 5 bases and the J segment 5 bases; nucleotides outside the gene matches: 14. The CDR3 spans 17 residues. DNA of the CDR3: TGTGCCAGCAGTCCCCCAGTGAGCGGGAGGGCCGCTGAGACCCAGTACTTC. Its translation: CASSPPVSGRAAETQYF.

The chain has TRBV19 and TRBJ1-2; D is undetermined. Between the trimmed V and J ends, which lost 3 bases and 4 bases, there was a span of 9 bases. In germline, CDR1 is LNHDA, CDR2 SQIVND (reference sequence). CDR3 length: 13 amino acids. The CDR3, as DNA: TGTGCCAGTAGTATCCGGCAGGTCTATGGCTACACCTTC. It translates to CASSIRQVYGYTF.

This chain uses TRBV7-8 with TRBJ2-3; a possible D gene is TRBD2 (5 bases). CDR1 is SGHVS, CDR2 FQNEAQ, per germline. The CDR3 is 15 amino acids. V was cut by 5 bases and J by 2 bases, with 14 bases left in between. This chain's CDR3 is CASSKREGNTDTQYF. CDR3 in DNA: TGTGCCAGCAGCAAACGGGAAGGCAACACAGATACGCAGTATTTT.

This sequence joins TRBV12-3 or TRBV12-4 and TRBJ2-1; TRBD2 matches at 9 bases. This CDR3 is 15 amino acids long. Trimming removed 5 bases from V and 12 bases from J; junction bases left unmatched: 14. CDR3 DNA: TGTGCCAGCAGTGTGGGACTAGCACCGAGCGTGACGCAGTTCTTC. It translates to CASSVGLAPSVTQFF.

This chain links TRBV20-1 with TRBJ1-1, with D maybe TRBD1 (5 bases). Trimming cost V 0 bases and J 11 bases, with 10 bases left between them. This CDR3 has 11 residues. Germline CDR1 reads DFQATT; CDR2 reads SNEGSKA (reference sequence). CDR3 sequence reads: CSARDRASAFF. CDR3 coding DNA: TGCAGTGCTAGAGACAGGGCGTCGGCTTTCTTT.

The chain has TRBV6-5 and TRBJ1-3; D ambiguous. This CDR3 comprises 15 residues. Per germline, CDR1 MNHEY and CDR2 SVGAGI. V lost 0 bases and J lost 3, with 9 bases in between. The CDR3 loop reads CASSYSTALGNTIYF. CDR3 bases: TGTGCCAGCAGTTACTCTACCGCGCTTGGAAACACCATATATTTT.

The chain has TRBV3-1 and TRBJ2-2; unclear D gene. V lost 6 bases and J lost 5, with 13 bases in between. CDR3 length: 14 amino acids. Germline V gene lookup returns CDR1 LGHDT and CDR2 YNNKEL (reference sequence). The CDR3 sequence is CASSLLTGTGELFF. The CDR3 coding sequence is TGTGCCAGCAGTCTACTAACCGGGACCGGGGAGCTGTTTTTT.

The chain uses TRBV20-1 and TRBJ2-5; D not resolved. Trimming stripped 1 base from V and 2 bases from J, with 14 bases between. Germline values: CDR1 DFQATT, CDR2 SNEGSKA (reference sequence). The CDR3 runs to 15 residues. The CDR3 sequence: CSARVGSFKQETQYF. CDR3 DNA: TGCAGTGCTAGAGTAGGCAGTTTCAAACAAGAGACCCAGTACTTC.

This clonotype is a singleton in its sample. The gene calls are TRBV15 and TRBJ1-1; D gene uncertain. The V gene lost 4 bases and the J gene lost 1 base, with 10 bases spanning the gap. Germline loops: CDR1 LNHNV, CDR2 YYDKDF (reference sequence). This CDR3 has 14 residues. The CDR3 here is CATSTPVRNTEAFF. The DNA for the CDR3 is TGTGCCACCAGCACCCCTGTTAGGAACACTGAAGCTTTCTTT.

The rearrangement uses TRBV20-1 and TRBJ1-4; possible D gene TRBD1, 5 bases. Germline values: CDR1 DFQATT, CDR2 SNEGSKA (reference sequence). With 1 base removed from V and 8 bases from J, the gap between germline ends came to 8 bases. CDR3 length equals 12 residues. The CDR3 coding sequence is TGCAGTGCTAGAGTGGGGGGGGAAAAACTGTTTTTT. Its translation: CSARVGGEKLFF.

This clonotype has just one count. The chain couples TRBV30 to TRBJ2-3, with 7 bases fitting TRBD1. CDR1 is GTSNPN and CDR2 is SVGIG in the germline V gene (reference sequence). The trim removed 5 bases at V and 3 bases at J, leaving 2 bases unmatched. CDR3 length: 12 residues. The DNA for the CDR3 is TGTGCCTGGGACAGGGATACAGATACGCAGTATTTT. Protein sequence: CAWDRDTDTQYF.

CDR3 region: CAWSRGAYGYTF. DNA for the CDR3: TGTGCCTGGAGTAGGGGAGCGTATGGCTACACCTTC. The chain joins TRBV30 to TRBJ1-2; D possibly corresponds to TRBD1 (5 bases). CDR3 length: 12 amino acids. CDR1 is GTSNPN and CDR2 is SVGIG in the germline V gene (reference sequence). Trimming left V 2 bases short and J 5 bases short, with 9 bases between.

The rearrangement joins TRBV11-2 to TRBJ2-3; 7 positions match TRBD2. The CDR3 runs 16 residues. Germline CDR1 is SGHAT and CDR2 is FQNNGV. With 1 base clipped from V and 2 bases from J, the junction kept 6 bases outside the gene matches. The chain's CDR3 is CASSLVSGISTDTQYF. CDR3 in DNA: TGTGCCAGCAGCTTAGTCAGCGGGATTTCCACAGATACGCAGTATTTT.

The chain links TRBV12-3 or TRBV12-4 to TRBJ2-6, with D possibly being TRBD1 (5 bases). Deletions cut 1 base from V and 3 bases from J, with 13 bases between. The CDR3 totals 17 residues. CDR3 amino acids: CASSLGTLVRGANVLTF. CDR3 DNA sequence: TGTGCCAGCAGTTTAGGGACATTGGTTCGTGGGGCCAACGTCCTGACTTTC.